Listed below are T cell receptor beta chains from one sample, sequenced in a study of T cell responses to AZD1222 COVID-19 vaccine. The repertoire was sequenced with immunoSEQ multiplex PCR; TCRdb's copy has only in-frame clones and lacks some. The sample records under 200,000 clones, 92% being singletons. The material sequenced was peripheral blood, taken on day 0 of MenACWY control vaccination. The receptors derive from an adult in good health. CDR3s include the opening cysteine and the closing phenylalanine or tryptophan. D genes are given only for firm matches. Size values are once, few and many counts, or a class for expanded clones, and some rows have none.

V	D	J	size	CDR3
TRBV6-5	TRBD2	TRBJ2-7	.	CASSPGRASYEQYF
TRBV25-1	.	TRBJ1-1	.	CASSEFGRNTEAFF
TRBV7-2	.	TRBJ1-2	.	CASSFLGDGYTF
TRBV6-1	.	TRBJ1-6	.	CASSEAVNSPLHF
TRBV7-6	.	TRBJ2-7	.	CASSLVGGVYEQYF
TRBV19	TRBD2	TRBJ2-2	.	CASSIGVLAGPNTGELFF
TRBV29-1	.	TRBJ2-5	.	CSVALTVETQYF
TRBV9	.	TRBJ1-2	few	CASSVQGANYGYTF
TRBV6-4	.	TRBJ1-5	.	CASSDSGGPHQPQHF
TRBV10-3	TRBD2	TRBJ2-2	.	CAISPSGRAAAGELFF
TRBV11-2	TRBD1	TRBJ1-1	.	CASSWGQGGEKAFF
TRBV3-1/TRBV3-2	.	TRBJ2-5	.	CASSQDLETQYF